What follows describes a single TCR beta chain. These data originate in a study of blood T cell repertoires in COVID-19. At the level of the study: Samples representing acute and convalescent COVID-19 were sourced from the United States, Italy and Spain.

Measured with immunoSEQ multiplex PCR; TCRdb has only the in-frame clones, and not every one. This sample carries 83,000 or so clones, about 77% of them seen once, and the ten largest clones take roughly 9.8%. The CDR3 runs to 14 residues. Germline lookup yields CDR1 MNHEY and CDR2 SVGEGT. Unmatched junction bases numbered 2, after V lost 4 bases and J lost 2 bases. The chain employs TRBV6-2 or TRBV6-3 and TRBJ2-3, with TRBD1 matching over 8 bases. The receptor was isolated from a woman of 80 years or more with acute or convalescent COVID-19. Sequencing was done on a sample of peripheral blood. Here the CDR3 reads CASSSGQATDTQYF. For the CDR3, the DNA is TGTGCCAGCAGTTCGGGACAGGCCACAGATACGCAGTATTTT.